This T cell receptor (beta chain) was retrieved from a study of blood T cell repertoires in COVID-19. The wider study: Sources were T cells, B-cell-depleted T cells, or PBMCs; the material itself was cDNA or gDNA.

This CDR3 region has 18 residues. J gave up 0 bases and V 4 bases, and 6 bases lay outside the gene matches. In germline, CDR1 is MNHEY, CDR2 SMNVEV (reference sequence). Some clones are missing from TCRdb's copy, which holds only in-frame ones; the method was immunoSEQ multiplex PCR. Here the sample spans 220,000 or so clones, 70% to 90% being singletons. The chain joins TRBV27 to TRBJ2-1, with 13 bases matching TRBD2. The source of this sequence is a woman between 50 and 59 years old with acute COVID-19. The sample was PBMCs or T cells enriched from blood (not recorded which). The CDR3 region has the DNA TGTGCCAGCAGTTCGACTAGCGGGAGGCCTGGCTCCTACAATGAGCAGTTCTTC. Protein sequence: CASSSTSGRPGSYNEQFF.